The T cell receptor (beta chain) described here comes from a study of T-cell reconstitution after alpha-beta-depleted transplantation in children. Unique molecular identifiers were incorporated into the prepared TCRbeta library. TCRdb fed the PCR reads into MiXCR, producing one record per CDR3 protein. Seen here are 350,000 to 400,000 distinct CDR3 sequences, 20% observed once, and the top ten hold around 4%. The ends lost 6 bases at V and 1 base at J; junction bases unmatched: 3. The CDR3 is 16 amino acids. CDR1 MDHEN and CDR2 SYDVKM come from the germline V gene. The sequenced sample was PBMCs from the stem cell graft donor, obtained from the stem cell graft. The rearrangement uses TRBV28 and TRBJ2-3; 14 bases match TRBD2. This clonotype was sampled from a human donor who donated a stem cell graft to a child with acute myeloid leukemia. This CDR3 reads CASSRLAGGGTDTQYF. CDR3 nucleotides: TGTGCCAGCAGCCGACTAGCGGGAGGGGGCACAGATACGCAGTATTTT. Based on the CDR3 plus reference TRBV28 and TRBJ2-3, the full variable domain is DVKVTQSSRYLVKRTGEKVFLECVQDMDHENMFWYRQDPGLGLRLIYFSYDVKMKEKGDIPEGYSVSREKKERFSLILESASTNQTSMYLCASSRLAGGGTDTQYFGPGTRLTVL.